This entry features one T cell receptor (beta chain) sequence. The antigen is not known. The data stem from a study of shared clonotypes between healthy human individuals. Study-level results: The study generally estimated greater richness for naive than memory subsets. For sorted subsets, rarefaction showed incomplete sequencing despite large depth.

The table came from immunoSEQ multiplex PCR; TCRdb's copy has only in-frame clones and leaves some out. The sample includes 2.3 million or so clones, 85% to 95% seen only once; the top ten take about 0.39%. Germline trimming cut 6 bases from V and 2 bases from J; bases unmatched to any gene: 4. The germline CDR1 and CDR2 sequences are SQVTM and ANQGSEA. The CDR3 is made up of 13 amino acids. This clonotype was sampled from a man between 18 and 35 years old in good health. Some clones in this sample may be carry-over from other donors' samples. The specimen sequenced was naive CD4+ T cells from PBMCs. Subset defined: CD45RA+ positively selected. This rearrangement joins TRBV29-1 to TRBJ2-1; 7 bases align to TRBD2. The CDR3 loop reads CSVAAGTYNEQFF. Written as DNA, the CDR3 is TGCAGCGTCGCAGCGGGGACCTACAATGAGCAGTTCTTC.